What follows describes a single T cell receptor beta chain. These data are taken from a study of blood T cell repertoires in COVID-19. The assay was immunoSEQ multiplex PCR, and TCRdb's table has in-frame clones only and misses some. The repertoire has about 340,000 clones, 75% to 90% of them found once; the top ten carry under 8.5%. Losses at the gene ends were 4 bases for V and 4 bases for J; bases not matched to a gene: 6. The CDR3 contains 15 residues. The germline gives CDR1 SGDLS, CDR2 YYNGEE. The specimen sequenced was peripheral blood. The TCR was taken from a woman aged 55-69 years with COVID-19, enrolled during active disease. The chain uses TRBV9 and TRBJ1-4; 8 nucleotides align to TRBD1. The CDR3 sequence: CASSLGQGSNEKLFF. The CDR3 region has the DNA TGTGCCAGCAGCTTAGGACAGGGCAGTAATGAAAAACTGTTTTTT.